Shown below are 29 T cell receptor beta chains from a single sample sequenced in a study of shared clonotypes between healthy human individuals. Naivety among CD8 cells was defined by CD45RO negativity and positive CCR7 selection, thereby excluding terminally differentiated effector memory CD45RA+ cells. The table came from immunoSEQ multiplex PCR; TCRdb's copy has only in-frame clones and leaves some out. The sample has about 2.2 million clones; about 93% are singletons. The sample was naive CD8+ T cells from PBMCs. The receptors originated from a young man in good health. Some clones in this sample may be carry-over from other donors' samples.

The V and J genes are TRBV27 and TRBJ2-3, with 8 nucleotides matching TRBD2. V lost 5 bases, J lost 2 bases, and 12 bases stayed unmatched. Germline V lookup: CDR1 MNHEY, CDR2 SMNVEV (reference sequence). The CDR3 is made up of 17 amino acids. CDR3 DNA: TGTGCCAGCAGTCCCTTGAAGGTAGCGGGGACCACAGATACGCAGTATTTT. As protein: CASSPLKVAGTTDTQYF.

This clone has just one count. The J gene is TRBJ2-3, the V gene TRBV10-1; 13 bases align to TRBD2. V shed 5 bases, J shed 1 base, and the junction held 3 bases outside the gene matches. This CDR3 comprises 16 residues. The germline gives CDR1 WNHNN, CDR2 SYGVQD (reference sequence). DNA for the CDR3: TGCGCCAGCAGTCGGACTAGCGGGAGTGGCACAGATACGCAGTATTTT. This sequence encodes CASSRTSGSGTDTQYF.

The sample holds one count of this clone. CDR3 sequence: CASSYSRTEAFF. The DNA of the CDR3 is TGCGCCAGCAGCTATTCGCGCACTGAAGCTTTCTTT. V and J are TRBV5-1 and TRBJ1-1; D uncertain. The CDR3 length is 12 residues. Trimming took off 3 bases at V and 4 bases at J, with 7 bases between the two ends. Germline CDR1 is SGHRS and CDR2 is YFSETQ.

DNA for the CDR3: TGCGCCAGCAGTGTTCGGACAGGGGAACCCTACGAGCAGTACTTC. It encodes CASSVRTGEPYEQYF. The chain joins TRBV10-1 to TRBJ2-7, with 9 bases identical to TRBD1. Germline CDR1 and CDR2: WNHNN and SYGVQD (reference sequence). Trimming took 4 bases from V and 2 from J; bases not matched to a gene: 6. There are 15 residues in the CDR3.

Note on this clone: Other DNA sequences in this sample translate to the same CDR3. The CDR3 here is CASSLGTTYEQYF. DNA for the CDR3: TGTGCCAGCAGTTTGGGGACAACCTACGAGCAGTACTTC. The chain joins TRBV27 to TRBJ2-7; a weak D match, TRBD1 (6 bases). The CDR3 covers 13 residues. The V gene's germline CDR1 is MNHEY and CDR2 SMNVEV (reference sequence). Trimming took off 3 bases at V and 2 bases at J, with 8 bases between the two ends.

This clone showed up just once. The chain recombines TRBV11-2 with TRBJ2-7; 9 bases map to TRBD2. Trimming cost V 1 base and J 4 bases; bases outside gene matches: 5. The CDR3 totals 15 residues. Germline V gene data show CDR1 as SGHAT and CDR2 as FQNNGV. The CDR3 bases are TGTGCCAGCAGCTTAGGAGCTAGCGGGAAGTACGAGCAGTACTTC. It is translated as CASSLGASGKYEQYF.

J is TRBJ2-2 and V is TRBV27, with D maybe TRBD2 (6 bases). V was shortened by 8 bases and J by 6 bases, with 10 bases between the two germline ends. There are 12 residues in the CDR3. Germline V lookup: CDR1 MNHEY, CDR2 SMNVEV (reference sequence). The CDR3 nucleotides read TGTGCCAGCCAAGGGGAGGCCGGGGAGCTGTTTTTT. Residues: CASQGEAGELFF.

The rearrangement uses TRBV7-2 and TRBJ2-3; D perhaps matches TRBD1 (5 bases). Germline CDR1 and CDR2: SGHTA and FQGNSA. V dropped 5 bases and J dropped 1 base, with 16 bases sitting between them. This CDR3 has 16 residues. The CDR3 here is CASSPKGVYGTDTQYF. The CDR3 DNA reads as TGTGCCAGCAGCCCAAAAGGGGTGTACGGCACAGATACGCAGTATTTT.

As for this clone: This same CDR3 is encoded by further DNA sequences in the sample. The chain employs TRBV27 and TRBJ2-5; D uncertain. V lost 4 bases to trimming and J lost 2 bases, with 8 bases between them. This CDR3 has 13 amino acids. Germline V lookup: CDR1 MNHEY, CDR2 SMNVEV (reference sequence). The CDR3 DNA sequence: TGTGCCAGCAGTTCGACGGGTCAAGAGACCCAGTACTTC. Translation gives CASSSTGQETQYF.

CDR3 in DNA: TGTGCCAGTAGAAGGACTAGTAATTCCTACAATGAGCAGTTCTTC. Translated: CASRRTSNSYNEQFF. V gene TRBV19 combines with J gene TRBJ2-1; 7 nucleotides align to TRBD2. The J segment lost 1 base and the V segment lost 6 bases, leaving 6 bases of the junction unmatched. The CDR3 is 15 amino acids. CDR1 and CDR2 from the germline V gene are LNHDA and SQIVND (reference sequence).

Comment on this clone: The sample carries other DNA sequences with the same CDR3. CDR3 bases: TGTGCCAGCAGTGGGACTAGCGGGAGCTCCTACAATGAGCAGTTCTTC. Encoded protein: CASSGTSGSSYNEQFF. J is TRBJ2-1 and V is TRBV9; 14 positions match TRBD2. This CDR3 is 16 amino acids long. V lost 5 bases and J lost 0; bases outside the gene matches: 1. Germline lookup yields CDR1 SGDLS and CDR2 YYNGEE.

The CDR3 sequence: CASSLPGSMAYEQYF. The CDR3 DNA reads TGTGCCAGCAGCTTACCGGGGTCGATGGCCTACGAGCAGTACTTC. V and J are TRBV7-8 and TRBJ2-7; D possibly corresponds to TRBD2 (5 bases). Between the trimmed V and J ends, which lost 2 bases and 2 bases, there was a span of 13 bases. This CDR3 has 15 amino acids. CDR1 SGHVS and CDR2 FQNEAQ come from the germline V gene.

The chain carries TRBV19 and TRBJ1-1, with D hard to call. Germline CDR1 LNHDA, CDR2 SQIVND (reference sequence). Trimming pared 5 bases from V and 1 base from J, leaving 8 bases between. The CDR3 runs 13 residues. CDR3 residues: CASSLSGNTEAFF. The CDR3, as DNA: TGTGCCAGTAGTCTCTCGGGGAACACTGAAGCTTTCTTT.

The rearrangement links TRBV7-9 to TRBJ2-4, with 10 nucleotides matching TRBD2. CDR3 size: 18 residues. After removal of 1 base from V and 0 bases from J, the junction contained 6 bases not matched to a gene. Germline loops: CDR1 SEHNR, CDR2 FQNEAQ (reference sequence). CDR3 DNA: TGTGCCAGCAGCTTAGGGTCGGGACTAGCGATAGCCAAAAACATTCAGTACTTC. It is translated as CASSLGSGLAIAKNIQYF.

This clone was observed once. This chain links TRBV7-9 with TRBJ1-1, with D hard to call. This CDR3 spans 14 amino acids. Germline CDR1 reads SEHNR; CDR2 reads FQNEAQ (reference sequence). The V end lost 5 bases, the J end lost 1 base, and 11 bases lay between the germline ends. This chain's CDR3 is CASSPGIQNTEAFF. The CDR3 nucleotides are TGTGCCAGCAGCCCCGGGATACAGAACACTGAAGCTTTCTTT.

The chain employs TRBV19 and TRBJ1-5; D is possibly TRBD1 (5 bases). This CDR3 has 15 residues. The germline V and J ends were trimmed by 0 bases and 9 bases, with 15 bases remaining between them. Per the germline V gene, CDR1 is LNHDA and CDR2 is SQIVND (reference sequence). CDR3 sequence reads: CASSIDGGGITPQHF. The CDR3 DNA is TGTGCCAGTAGTATAGATGGTGGGGGAATCACGCCCCAGCATTTT. Drawing the rest from reference TRBV19 and TRBJ1-5, the complete variable domain is DGGITQSPKYLFRKEGQNVTLSCEQNLNHDAMYWYRQDPGQGLRLIYYSQIVNDFQKGDIAEGYSVSREKKESFPLTVTSAQKNPTAFYLCASSIDGGGITPQHFGDGTRLSIL.

This clone appeared a single time. The rearrangement uses TRBV11-2 and TRBJ2-2; perhaps TRBD2 as D (6 bases). The CDR3 covers 16 residues. Trimming took 0 bases from V and 3 from J, leaving 11 bases between them. Germline CDR1 reads SGHAT; CDR2 reads FQNNGV. CDR3 DNA sequence: TGTGCCAGCAGCTTAGACGGGAGTCTTTACACCGGGGAGCTGTTTTTT. Protein: CASSLDGSLYTGELFF. The full variable domain, with the rest looked up from reference TRBV11-2 and TRBJ2-2, is EAGVAQSPRYKIIEKRQSVAFWCNPISGHATLYWYQQILGQGPKLLIQFQNNGVVDDSQLPKDRFSAERLKGVDSTLKIQPAKLEDSAVYLCASSLDGSLYTGELFFGEGSRLTVL.

The rearrangement joins TRBV12-5 to TRBJ2-3; 9 nucleotides line up with TRBD1. J gave up 3 bases and V 7 bases, and 8 bases lay outside the gene matches. CDR3 size: 15 residues. Germline CDR1 is LGHNT and CDR2 is FRNRAP. CDR3 protein: CASADDRGATDTQYF. The CDR3, as DNA: TGTGCTAGTGCAGACGACAGGGGGGCAACAGATACGCAGTATTTT.

J is TRBJ2-7 and V is TRBV10-1; perhaps TRBD1 as D (5 bases). This CDR3 spans 13 amino acids. The germline V gene encodes CDR1 WNHNN and CDR2 SYGVQD (reference sequence). Trimming took off 10 bases at V and 4 bases at J, with 17 bases between the two ends. The CDR3 here is CATSAGIQYEQYF. CDR3 in DNA: TGCGCCACCTCTGCAGGGATTCAGTACGAGCAGTACTTC.

This clone was seen a handful of times. The chain is built from TRBV2 and TRBJ1-2; D is undetermined. The V and J ends lost 0 bases and 4 bases respectively, with 15 bases between them. Germline V gives CDR1 SNHLY, CDR2 FYNNEI. The CDR3 extends over 16 amino acids. The CDR3 spells CASSEAVTLIRYGYTF. For the CDR3, the DNA is TGTGCCAGCAGTGAAGCCGTTACGTTAATTCGCTATGGCTACACCTTC.

The chain is built from TRBV4-1 and TRBJ2-7, with D perhaps given as TRBD1 or TRBD2 (6 bases each). The ends were cut back, 5 bases at V and 4 bases at J, with 18 bases in the middle. The CDR3 sequence is 15 residues long. Per germline, CDR1 MGHRA and CDR2 YSYEKL. CDR3 coding DNA: TGCGCCAGCAGCGAAGGGGGGTCCGGCAGGTACGAGCAGTACTTC. Translation gives CASSEGGSGRYEQYF.

This chain connects TRBV7-9 to TRBJ2-6; D perhaps matches TRBD1 (5 bases). V shed 0 bases and J shed 0 bases, with 15 bases lying between them. Germline loops: CDR1 SEHNR, CDR2 FQNEAQ (reference sequence). This CDR3 region has 19 residues. CDR3 sequence reads: CASSLAWGSASSGANVLTF. The CDR3 coding sequence is TGTGCCAGCAGCTTAGCCTGGGGCAGTGCCAGCTCTGGGGCCAACGTCCTGACTTTC.

This chain links TRBV7-9 with TRBJ2-5, with 8 bases aligning to TRBD1. The CDR3 is 16 residues long. CDR1 is SEHNR, CDR2 FQNEAQ, per germline (reference sequence). V gave up 3 bases and J gave up 5 bases; unmatched junction bases: 11. CDR3 sequence: CASSFPPTGVGETQYF. CDR3 in DNA: TGTGCCAGCAGCTTTCCCCCGACAGGGGTTGGGGAGACCCAGTACTTC.

This sequence joins TRBV2 and TRBJ2-7; TRBD2 matches 7 bases. This CDR3 region has 16 residues. V gave up 0 bases and J gave up 1 base; unmatched junction bases: 6. CDR1 and CDR2 (germline): SNHLY, FYNNEI. CDR3 in amino acids: CASSEAEGDYSYEQYF. The CDR3 DNA follows: TGTGCCAGCAGTGAAGCCGAAGGGGACTATTCCTACGAGCAGTACTTC.

The chain carries TRBV30 and TRBJ2-1; D remains ambiguous. The germline CDR1 and CDR2 sequences are GTSNPN and SVGIG (reference sequence). The CDR3 contains 13 residues. With 3 bases removed from V and 4 bases from J, the gap between germline ends came to 10 bases. The CDR3 DNA sequence: TGTGCCTGGAGGGTCCGGGTTTACAATGAGCAGTTCTTC. Its translation: CAWRVRVYNEQFF.

This clone was counted between two and nine times. V and J are TRBV28 and TRBJ1-2; D is possibly TRBD1 (6 bases). Germline V gene lookup returns CDR1 MDHEN and CDR2 SYDVKM. The CDR3 runs to 14 residues. The germline V and J ends were trimmed by 0 bases and 3 bases, with 8 bases remaining between them. This CDR3 is CASSLWTGDYGYTF. The CDR3 nucleotides read TGTGCCAGCAGTTTATGGACAGGAGACTATGGCTACACCTTC.

The V gene is TRBV7-9, the J gene TRBJ2-1, with no clear D. Germline V gene lookup returns CDR1 SEHNR and CDR2 FQNEAQ (reference sequence). Trimming took 1 base from V and 5 from J, leaving 12 bases between them. CDR3 length: 15 residues. The CDR3, as DNA: TGTGCCAGCAGCTTAGGAGTAGTCGGAAACAATGAGCAGTTCTTC. The encoded protein is CASSLGVVGNNEQFF.

This rearrangement joins TRBV5-6 to TRBJ2-3; D gene ambiguous. CDR3 length: 15 amino acids. Trimming stripped 0 bases from V and 0 bases from J, with 8 bases between. The V gene's germline CDR1 is SGHDT and CDR2 YYEEEE. For the CDR3, the DNA is TGTGCCAGCAGCTTGGAGCAGACTAGCACAGATACGCAGTATTTT. This sequence encodes CASSLEQTSTDTQYF.

The chain's CDR3 is CASSSVLSWTSGRSTDTQYF. In nucleotides, the CDR3 is TGTGCCAGCAGTTCAGTCCTCTCCTGGACTAGCGGGAGGAGCACAGATACGCAGTATTTT. The chain employs TRBV28 and TRBJ2-3; 14 nucleotides align to TRBD2. The CDR3 consists of 20 residues. After removal of 4 bases from V and 0 bases from J, the junction contained 12 bases not matched to a gene. Germline V gene sequence: CDR1 MDHEN, CDR2 SYDVKM.